One sample yielded the 10 T cell receptor beta chains listed below, sequenced in a study of shared clonotypes between healthy human individuals (dated by TCRdb to 2018 to 2020). Libraries came from the immunoSEQ multiplex PCR assay. In its TCRdb copy, this immuneACCESS table keeps in-frame sequences only and misses some clones. Where compared with another copy, unresolved V genes explain less than half of these, and the others have no known cause. The sample data list about 470,000 clones, and roughly three quarters of these were observed just once. About 13% of the sample goes to the ten largest clones. The sequenced sample was PBMCs. These receptors all stem from a woman aged 40 to 49 in good health. Some clones in this sample may be carry-over from other donors' samples.

The rearrangement links TRBV7-2 to TRBJ2-1, with D uncertain. The V and J ends lost 3 bases and 5 bases respectively, with 23 bases between them. CDR3 length: 18 amino acids. Germline V CDR1 and CDR2: SGHTA, FQGNSA. The CDR3 coding sequence is TGTGCCAGCAGCTTCCGCCTTTTAACCTTGTCCGGTAACAATGAGCAGTTCTTC. The encoded protein is CASSFRLLTLSGNNEQFF.

The rearrangement joins TRBV18 to TRBJ1-1; the D is unclear. This CDR3 contains 12 residues. Germline CDR1 reads KGHSH; CDR2 reads LQKENI. V was trimmed by 3 bases and J by 8 bases, leaving 10 bases between them. The DNA of the CDR3 is TGTGCCAGCTCACCGCTAGTTGGGGAAGCTTTCTTT. It specifies CASSPLVGEAFF. Full variable domain (outside the CDR3, taken from reference TRBV18 and TRBJ1-1): NAGVMQNPRHLVRRRGQEARLRCSPMKGHSHVYWYRQLPEEGLKFMVYLQKENIIDESGMPKERFSAEFPKEGPSILRIQQVVRGDSAAYFCASSPLVGEAFFGQGTRLTVV.

This chain uses TRBV5-1 with TRBJ1-1; possible D gene TRBD1, 6 bases. CDR1 SGHRS and CDR2 YFSETQ come from the germline V gene. The CDR3 runs to 16 residues. V lost 0 bases and J 3 bases, leaving 15 bases between the germline ends. The CDR3 nucleotides read TGCGCCAGCAGCTTGGGGCCGGGGGCATCGGACACTGAAGCTTTCTTT. It is translated as CASSLGPGASDTEAFF.

J is TRBJ1-5 and V is TRBV15; TRBD1 is a possible D gene (6 bases). The CDR3 loop spans 14 amino acids. CDR1 LNHNV and CDR2 YYDKDF come from the germline V gene (reference sequence). The germline V and J ends were trimmed by 5 bases and 7 bases, with 15 bases remaining between them. For the CDR3, the DNA is TGTGCCACCAGCGTTACAGGGCGTGGACAGCCCCAGCATTTT. Translated: CATSVTGRGQPQHF.

The V call is TRBV4-3, the J call TRBJ2-1, with D maybe TRBD1 (5 bases). V lost 0 bases and J 4 bases, leaving 10 bases between the germline ends. This CDR3 contains 15 residues. Germline V gives CDR1 LGHNA, CDR2 YSLEER. The CDR3 region has the DNA TGCGCCAGCAGCCAAGATTCAGGGTGGTACAATGAGCAGTTCTTC. As protein: CASSQDSGWYNEQFF.

This clone was detected only a few times. The rearrangement uses TRBV6-1 and TRBJ1-5; D may be TRBD1 (5 bases). Trimming took off 6 bases at V and 0 bases at J, with 12 bases between the two ends. The germline V gene has CDR1 MNHNS and CDR2 SASEGT. The CDR3 has 15 residues. The CDR3 DNA reads TGTGCCAGCAGGGGGACGGTTAATAGCAATCAGCCCCAGCATTTT. Protein product: CASRGTVNSNQPQHF.

This clone appeared once. Mismatch with germline at one junction end may stem from a read error. The V and J genes are TRBV18 and TRBJ2-5, with D unclear. The end of the DNA aligns better with TRBJ2-7, so the J call may be wrong. The CDR3 is 11 residues long. The germline V gene has CDR1 KGHSH and CDR2 LQKENI. The CDR3 DNA follows: TGTGTCAGCTCACCCACCTACGAGCAGTACTTC. It yields the protein CVSSPTYEQYF.

This clone was recorded only once. This chain joins TRBV6-5 and TRBJ1-5; 7 nucleotides match TRBD1. The germline CDR1 and CDR2 sequences are MNHEY and SVGAGI. V shed 6 bases, J shed 3 bases, and the junction held 5 bases outside the gene matches. The CDR3 is made up of 14 amino acids. The CDR3 nucleotides read TGTGCCAGCAGCCCCGGACAGGTCAATCAGCCCCAGCATTTT. It codes for CASSPGQVNQPQHF.

The gene calls are TRBV19 and TRBJ2-7; possible D gene TRBD2, 6 bases. The V gene lost 1 base and the J gene lost 4 bases, with 8 bases spanning the gap. The CDR3 covers 13 residues. Germline lookup yields CDR1 LNHDA and CDR2 SQIVND (reference sequence). CDR3 region: CASSIAGEYEQYF. The CDR3 region has the DNA TGTGCCAGTAGTATAGCGGGGGAGTACGAGCAGTACTTC. Variable domain in full (rest from reference TRBV19 and TRBJ2-7): DGGITQSPKYLFRKEGQNVTLSCEQNLNHDAMYWYRQDPGQGLRLIYYSQIVNDFQKGDIAEGYSVSREKKESFPLTVTSAQKNPTAFYLCASSIAGEYEQYFGPGTRLTVT.

J is TRBJ2-7 and V is TRBV27; 12 bases are a match to TRBD2. With 5 bases clipped from V and 7 bases from J, the junction kept 12 bases outside the gene matches. Germline CDR1 MNHEY, CDR2 SMNVEV (reference sequence). CDR3 length: 16 residues. The CDR3 loop reads CASSITLAGGPWEQYF. As DNA, the CDR3 is TGTGCCAGCAGTATCACTCTAGCGGGAGGGCCGTGGGAGCAGTACTTC.